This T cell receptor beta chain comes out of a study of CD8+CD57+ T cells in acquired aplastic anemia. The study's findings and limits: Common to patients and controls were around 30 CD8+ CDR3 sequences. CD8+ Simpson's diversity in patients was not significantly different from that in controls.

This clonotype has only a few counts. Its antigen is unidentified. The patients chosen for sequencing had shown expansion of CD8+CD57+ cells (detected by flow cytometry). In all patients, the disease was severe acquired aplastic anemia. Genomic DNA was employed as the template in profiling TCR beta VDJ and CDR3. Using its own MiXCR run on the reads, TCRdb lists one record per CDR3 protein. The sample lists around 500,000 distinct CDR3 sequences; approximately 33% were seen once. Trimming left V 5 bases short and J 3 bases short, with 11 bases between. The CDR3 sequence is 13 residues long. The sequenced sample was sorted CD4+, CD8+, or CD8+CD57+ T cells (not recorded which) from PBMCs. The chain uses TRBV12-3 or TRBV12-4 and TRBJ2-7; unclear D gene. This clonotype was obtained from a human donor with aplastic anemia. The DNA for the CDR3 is TGTGCCAGCAGTCCGTTCCCGGGCTACGAGCAGTACTTC. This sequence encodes CASSPFPGYEQYF.